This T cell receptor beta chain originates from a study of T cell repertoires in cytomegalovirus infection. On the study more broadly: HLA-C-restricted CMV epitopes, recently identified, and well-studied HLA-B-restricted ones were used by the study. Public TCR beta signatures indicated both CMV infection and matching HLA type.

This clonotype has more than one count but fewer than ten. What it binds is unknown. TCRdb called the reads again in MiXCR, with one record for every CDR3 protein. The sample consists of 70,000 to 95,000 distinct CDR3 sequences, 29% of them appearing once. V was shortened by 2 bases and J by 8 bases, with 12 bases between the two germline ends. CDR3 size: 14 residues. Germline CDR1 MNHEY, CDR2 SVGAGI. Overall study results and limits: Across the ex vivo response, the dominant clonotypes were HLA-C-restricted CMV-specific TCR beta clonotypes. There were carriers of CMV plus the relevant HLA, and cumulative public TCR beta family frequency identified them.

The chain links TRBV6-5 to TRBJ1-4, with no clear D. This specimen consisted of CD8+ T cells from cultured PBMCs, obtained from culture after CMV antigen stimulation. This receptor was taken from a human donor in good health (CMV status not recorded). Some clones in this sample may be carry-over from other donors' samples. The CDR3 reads CASSYGSVGEKLFF. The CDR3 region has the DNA TGTGCCAGCAGTTACGGATCAGTAGGGGAAAAACTGTTTTTT.